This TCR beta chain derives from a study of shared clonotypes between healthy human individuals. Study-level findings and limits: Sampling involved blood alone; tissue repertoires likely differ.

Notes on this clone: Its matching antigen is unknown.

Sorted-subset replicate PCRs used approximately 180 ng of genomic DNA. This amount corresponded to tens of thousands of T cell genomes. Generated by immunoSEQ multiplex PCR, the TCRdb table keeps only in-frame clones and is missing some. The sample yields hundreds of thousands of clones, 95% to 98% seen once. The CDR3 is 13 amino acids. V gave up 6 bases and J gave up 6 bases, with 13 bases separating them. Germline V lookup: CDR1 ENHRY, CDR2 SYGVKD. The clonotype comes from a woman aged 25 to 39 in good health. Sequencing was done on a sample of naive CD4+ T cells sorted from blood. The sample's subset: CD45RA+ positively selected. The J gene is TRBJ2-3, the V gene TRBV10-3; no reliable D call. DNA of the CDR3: TGTGCCATCAGCCGTCCATCCCGGGATACGCAGTATTTT. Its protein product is CAISRPSRDTQYF.